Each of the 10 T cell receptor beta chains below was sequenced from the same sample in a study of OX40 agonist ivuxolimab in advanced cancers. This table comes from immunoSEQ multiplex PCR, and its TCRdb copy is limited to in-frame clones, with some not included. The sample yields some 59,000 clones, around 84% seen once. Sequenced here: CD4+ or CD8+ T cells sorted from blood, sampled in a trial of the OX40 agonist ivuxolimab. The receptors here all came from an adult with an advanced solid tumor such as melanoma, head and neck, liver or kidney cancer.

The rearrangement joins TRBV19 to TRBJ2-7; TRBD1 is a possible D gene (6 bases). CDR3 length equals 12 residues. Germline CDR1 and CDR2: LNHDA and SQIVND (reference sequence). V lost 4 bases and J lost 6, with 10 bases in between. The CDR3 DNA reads TGTGCCAGTAGTACAGGGGTCTCCGAGCAGTACTTC. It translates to CASSTGVSEQYF.

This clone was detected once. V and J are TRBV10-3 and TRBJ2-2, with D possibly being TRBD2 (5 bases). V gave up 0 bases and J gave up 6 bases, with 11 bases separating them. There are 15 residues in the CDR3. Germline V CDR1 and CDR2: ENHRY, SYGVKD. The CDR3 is CAISESGRRAGELFF. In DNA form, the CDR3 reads TGTGCCATCAGTGAGTCGGGCAGGCGGGCCGGGGAGCTGTTTTTT.

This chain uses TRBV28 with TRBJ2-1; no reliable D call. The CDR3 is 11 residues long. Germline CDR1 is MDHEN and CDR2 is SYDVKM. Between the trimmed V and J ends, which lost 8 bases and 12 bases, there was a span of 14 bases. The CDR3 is CASGTATGQFF. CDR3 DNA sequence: TGTGCCAGCGGCACAGCGACCGGGCAGTTCTTC. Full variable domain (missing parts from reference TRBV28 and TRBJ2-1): DVKVTQSSRYLVKRTGEKVFLECVQDMDHENMFWYRQDPGLGLRLIYFSYDVKMKEKGDIPEGYSVSREKKERFSLILESASTNQTSMYLCASGTATGQFFGPGTRLTVL.

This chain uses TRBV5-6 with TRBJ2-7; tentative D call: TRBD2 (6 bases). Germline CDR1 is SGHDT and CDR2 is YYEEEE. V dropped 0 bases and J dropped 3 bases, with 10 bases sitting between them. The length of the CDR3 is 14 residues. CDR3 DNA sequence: TGTGCCAGCAGCTTGGGCGGGGTTGACTACGAGCAGTACTTC. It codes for CASSLGGVDYEQYF.

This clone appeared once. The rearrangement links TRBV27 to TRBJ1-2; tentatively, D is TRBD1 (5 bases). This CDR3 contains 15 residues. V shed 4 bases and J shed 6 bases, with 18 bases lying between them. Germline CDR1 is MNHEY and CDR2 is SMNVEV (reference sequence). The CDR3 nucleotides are TGTGCCAGCAGTTCCTTAAAGACAGACGTGGATGGCTACACCTTC. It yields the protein CASSSLKTDVDGYTF.

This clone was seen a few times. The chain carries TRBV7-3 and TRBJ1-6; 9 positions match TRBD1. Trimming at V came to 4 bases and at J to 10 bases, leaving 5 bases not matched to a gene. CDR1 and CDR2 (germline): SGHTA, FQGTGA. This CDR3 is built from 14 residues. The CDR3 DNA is TGTGCCAGCAGCTCCGGACAGGGGATCTCACCCCTCCACTTT. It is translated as CASSSGQGISPLHF.

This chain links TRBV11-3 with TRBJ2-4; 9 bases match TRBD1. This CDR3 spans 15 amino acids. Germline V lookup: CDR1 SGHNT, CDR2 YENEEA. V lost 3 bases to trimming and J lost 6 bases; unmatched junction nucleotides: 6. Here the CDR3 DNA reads TGTGCCAGCAGCTTGGGGACAGGGATGGGAAACATTCAGTACTTC. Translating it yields CASSLGTGMGNIQYF. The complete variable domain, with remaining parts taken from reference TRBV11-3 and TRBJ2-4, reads EAGVVQSPRYKIIEKKQPVAFWCNPISGHNTLYWYLQNLGQGPELLIRYENEEAVDDSQLPKDRFSAERLKGVDSTLKIQPAELGDSAVYLCASSLGTGMGNIQYFGAGTRLSVL.

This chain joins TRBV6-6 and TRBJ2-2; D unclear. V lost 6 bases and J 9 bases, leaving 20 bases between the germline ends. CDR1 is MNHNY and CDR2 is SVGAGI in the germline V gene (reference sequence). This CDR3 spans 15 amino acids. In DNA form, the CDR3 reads TGTGCCAGCAGACAAACGGGCCGAGGCCCCCGGGAGCTGTTTTTT. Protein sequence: CASRQTGRGPRELFF.

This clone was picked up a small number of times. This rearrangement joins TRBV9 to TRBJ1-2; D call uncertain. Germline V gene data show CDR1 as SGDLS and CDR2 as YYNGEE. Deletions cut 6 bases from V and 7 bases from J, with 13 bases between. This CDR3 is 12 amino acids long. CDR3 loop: CASNSVVLGYTF. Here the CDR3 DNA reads TGTGCCAGCAACAGCGTGGTTCTTGGCTACACCTTC.

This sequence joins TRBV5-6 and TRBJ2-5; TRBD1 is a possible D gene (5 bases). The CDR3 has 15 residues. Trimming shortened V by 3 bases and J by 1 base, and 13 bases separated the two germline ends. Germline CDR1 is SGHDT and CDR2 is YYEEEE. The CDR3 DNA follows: TGTGCCAGCAGCTGGGGTGGGCAGGGCCAAGAGACCCAGTACTTC. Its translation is CASSWGGQGQETQYF.